These 17 T cell receptor beta chains originate from one sample sequenced in a study of beta chain features in type 1 diabetes. Expressed TCRB transcripts were sequenced, since all the RNA that had been isolated was reverse transcribed. Generated by immunoSEQ multiplex PCR, the TCRdb table keeps only in-frame clones and is missing some. Altogether 350,000 to 450,000 clones are present, around 13% being singletons, with the ten largest covering around 0.039%. Source material: naive CD4+ T cells from blood. Receptors originate from a man aged 25-40 years in good health.

The V gene is TRBV4-1, the J gene TRBJ2-3; D might be TRBD2 (5 bases). The CDR3 extends over 14 amino acids. CDR1 is MGHRA and CDR2 is YSYEKL in the germline V gene. Trimming took off 4 bases at V and 4 bases at J, with 12 bases between the two ends. CDR3 bases: TGCGCCAGCAGCCCCGGGGTCGCGTCAGATACGCAGTATTTT. Its protein is CASSPGVASDTQYF.

Many counts were recorded for this clone. The chain has TRBV7-2 and TRBJ2-3; no reliable D call. Trimming stripped 9 bases from V and 0 bases from J, with 4 bases between. Germline CDR1 is SGHTA and CDR2 is FQGNSA. This CDR3 is built from 11 residues. DNA of the CDR3: TGTGCCAGTGAGAGCACAGATACGCAGTATTTT. Its protein is CASESTDTQYF.

The chain employs TRBV2 and TRBJ1-6; D gene ambiguous. V dropped 0 bases and J dropped 9 bases, with 12 bases sitting between them. The CDR3 length is 15 residues. In germline, CDR1 is SNHLY, CDR2 FYNNEI. The CDR3 is CASSEAVRSRSPLHF. CDR3 DNA: TGTGCCAGCAGTGAAGCGGTCAGATCACGTTCACCCCTCCACTTT. Based on the CDR3 plus reference TRBV2 and TRBJ1-6, the full variable domain is EPEVTQTPSHQVTQMGQEVILRCVPISNHLYFYWYRQILGQKVEFLVSFYNNEISEKSEIFDDQFSVERPDGSNFTLKIRSTKLEDSAMYFCASSEAVRSRSPLHFGNGTRLTVT.

The chain recombines TRBV9 with TRBJ2-6; TRBD1 aligns across 10 bases. Germline lookup yields CDR1 SGDLS and CDR2 YYNGEE. The CDR3 extends over 19 amino acids. J lost 0 bases, V lost 1 base, and 7 bases had no gene match. The chain's CDR3 is CASSVKGTGVSSGANVLTF. CDR3 nucleotides: TGTGCCAGCAGCGTAAAAGGGACAGGGGTTAGCTCTGGGGCCAACGTCCTGACTTTC.

This rearrangement joins TRBV19 to TRBJ2-1; 10 bases agree with TRBD1. V trimming: 1 base; J trimming: 7 bases; junction bases outside the gene matches: 7. CDR3 length equals 16 residues. The germline V gene encodes CDR1 LNHDA and CDR2 SQIVND (reference sequence). The CDR3 coding sequence is TGTGCCAGTAGTATAGTGGGACAGGGGAGGAGGAATGAGCAGTTCTTC. It translates to CASSIVGQGRRNEQFF.

The chain uses TRBV29-1 and TRBJ1-2; D is perhaps TRBD1 (6 bases). The germline V and J ends were trimmed by 6 bases and 4 bases, with 15 bases remaining between them. Germline-derived CDR1 and CDR2 are SQVTM and ANQGSEA. The CDR3 is 13 residues long. CDR3 sequence: CSVQQGGGYGYTF. The CDR3, as DNA: TGCAGCGTCCAACAGGGAGGGGGCTATGGCTACACCTTC.

There are a few counts of this clone. The genes are TRBV30 and TRBJ2-1; no reliable D call. The CDR3 has 18 amino acids. CDR1 GTSNPN and CDR2 SVGIG come from the germline V gene (reference sequence). V lost 0 bases to trimming and J lost 1 base, with 19 bases between them. CDR3 bases: TGTGCCTGGAGTGTTCCTTTGACGCAGACCTTTTCCTACAATGAGCAGTTCTTC. Translated: CAWSVPLTQTFSYNEQFF.

The gene calls are TRBV27 and TRBJ2-7, with D tentatively TRBD1 (6 bases). V was shortened by 5 bases and J by 1 base, with 18 bases between the two germline ends. Germline lookup yields CDR1 MNHEY and CDR2 SMNVEV (reference sequence). The CDR3 contains 16 residues. The CDR3: CASSAHRVYYSYEQYV. In DNA, the CDR3 is TGTGCCAGCAGTGCCCACAGGGTGTATTATTCCTACGAGCAGTACGTC.

The chain has TRBV7-2 and TRBJ2-1; 7 bases agree with TRBD2. Germline V gene data show CDR1 as SGHTA and CDR2 as FQGNSA. The CDR3 sequence is 16 residues long. With V trimmed by 2 bases and J by 7 bases, 11 bases remained unmatched. Here the CDR3 DNA reads TGTGCCAGCAGCTTAACACGCGGGAGCTATACGAATGAGCAGTTCTTC. Translation: CASSLTRGSYTNEQFF.

This clone was observed a handful of times. The chain recombines TRBV7-9 with TRBJ2-5, with D unresolved. The germline gives CDR1 SEHNR, CDR2 FQNEAQ (reference sequence). The V gene lost 5 bases and the J gene lost 5 bases, with 9 bases spanning the gap. The CDR3 loop spans 12 amino acids. The CDR3 loop reads CASSIERETQYF. The CDR3 nucleotides read TGTGCCAGCAGCATAGAGAGGGAGACCCAGTACTTC.

This clone was counted a few times. The chain has TRBV4-1 and TRBJ2-2, with D possibly matching TRBD2 (5 bases). The germline CDR1 and CDR2 sequences are MGHRA and YSYEKL. Trimming removed 4 bases from V and 7 bases from J, with 13 bases in between. This CDR3 contains 14 residues. The CDR3 loop is CASSRTGEIGELFF. CDR3 bases: TGCGCCAGCAGCCGCACCGGGGAAATCGGGGAGCTGTTTTTT.

The chain employs TRBV18 and TRBJ2-5; D is unclear. Trimming removed 6 bases from V and 2 bases from J, with 10 bases in between. The germline V gene encodes CDR1 KGHSH and CDR2 LQKENI. The CDR3 covers 13 residues. The CDR3 loop reads CASSGSQQETQYF. CDR3 in DNA: TGTGCCAGCTCGGGGTCACAACAAGAGACCCAGTACTTC.

The gene calls are TRBV6-6 and TRBJ2-1; 11 bases line up with TRBD2. This CDR3 contains 15 residues. Germline trimming cut 5 bases from V and 3 bases from J; bases unmatched to any gene: 3. In germline, CDR1 is MNHNY, CDR2 SVGAGI (reference sequence). The CDR3 loop reads CASSTTSGIYNEQFF. The CDR3 DNA reads TGTGCCAGCAGTACGACTAGCGGGATCTACAATGAGCAGTTCTTC.

This chain links TRBV4-2 with TRBJ2-7; D is uncertain. Trimming shortened V by 0 bases and J by 9 bases, and 18 bases separated the two germline ends. CDR1 and CDR2 (germline): LGHNA, YNFKEQ. CDR3 length: 15 amino acids. The CDR3 DNA is TGTGCCAGCAGCCAAGACATCTCCTCCACGATTTCGCAGTACTTC. Its translation is CASSQDISSTISQYF.

In its sample, this clone was seen a few times. The chain couples TRBV2 to TRBJ1-2; a weak D match, TRBD1 (6 bases). This CDR3 comprises 15 residues. Per germline, CDR1 SNHLY and CDR2 FYNNEI. V lost 1 base and J 4 bases, leaving 13 bases between the germline ends. CDR3 residues: CASSEGQVAVYGYTF. CDR3 nucleotides: TGTGCCAGCAGTGAAGGACAGGTTGCTGTCTATGGCTACACCTTC.

This clone was found a few times. This chain links TRBV5-1 with TRBJ1-2, with D tentatively TRBD1 (5 bases). Trimming removed 7 bases at V and 4 bases at J, with 17 bases between. Germline assignment: CDR1 SGHRS and CDR2 YFSETQ. This CDR3 contains 14 residues. CDR3 residues: CASAEEGRIYGYTF. The CDR3 DNA reads TGCGCCAGCGCAGAGGAGGGGAGGATCTATGGCTACACCTTC.

This clone was detected a few times. The chain links TRBV11-2 to TRBJ2-1, with D perhaps TRBD1 or TRBD2 (7 bases each). The CDR3 is 15 amino acids. The V end was cut by 8 bases, the J end by 6 bases, with 20 bases between. CDR1 is SGHAT and CDR2 is FQNNGV in the germline V gene. CDR3 amino acids: CASPQGEGQRNEQFF. The CDR3 coding sequence is TGTGCCAGCCCCCAGGGGGAGGGCCAGCGCAATGAGCAGTTCTTC.